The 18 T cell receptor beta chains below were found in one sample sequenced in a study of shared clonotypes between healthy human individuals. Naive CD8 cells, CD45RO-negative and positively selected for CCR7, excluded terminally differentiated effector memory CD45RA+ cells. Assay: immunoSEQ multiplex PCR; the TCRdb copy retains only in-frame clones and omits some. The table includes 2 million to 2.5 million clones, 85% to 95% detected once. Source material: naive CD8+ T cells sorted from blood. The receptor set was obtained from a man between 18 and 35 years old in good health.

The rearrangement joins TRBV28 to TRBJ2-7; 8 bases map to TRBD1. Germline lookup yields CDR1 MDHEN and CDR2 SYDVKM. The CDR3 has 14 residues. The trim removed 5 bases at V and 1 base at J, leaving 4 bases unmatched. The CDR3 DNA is TGTGCCAGCAGTGCACAGGGGGAATCCTACGAGCAGTACTTC. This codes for CASSAQGESYEQYF.

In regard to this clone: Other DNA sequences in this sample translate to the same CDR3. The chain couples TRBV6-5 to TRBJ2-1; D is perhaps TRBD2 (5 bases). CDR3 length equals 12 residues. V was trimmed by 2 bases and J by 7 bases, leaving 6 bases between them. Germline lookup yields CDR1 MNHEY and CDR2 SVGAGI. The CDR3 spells CASSYAGNEQFF. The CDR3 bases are TGTGCCAGCAGTTACGCGGGTAATGAGCAGTTCTTC.

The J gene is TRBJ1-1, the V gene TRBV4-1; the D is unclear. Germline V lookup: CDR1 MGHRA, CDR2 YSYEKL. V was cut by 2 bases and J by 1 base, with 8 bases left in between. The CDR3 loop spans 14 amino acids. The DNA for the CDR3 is TGCGCCAGCAGCCAAACACTGAAGAACACTGAAGCTTTCTTT. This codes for CASSQTLKNTEAFF.

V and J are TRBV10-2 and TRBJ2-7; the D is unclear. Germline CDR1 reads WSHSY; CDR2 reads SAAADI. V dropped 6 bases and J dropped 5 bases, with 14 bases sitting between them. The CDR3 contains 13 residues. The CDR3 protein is CASRERFQDEQYF. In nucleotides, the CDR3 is TGCGCCAGCAGGGAGAGGTTCCAGGACGAGCAGTACTTC.

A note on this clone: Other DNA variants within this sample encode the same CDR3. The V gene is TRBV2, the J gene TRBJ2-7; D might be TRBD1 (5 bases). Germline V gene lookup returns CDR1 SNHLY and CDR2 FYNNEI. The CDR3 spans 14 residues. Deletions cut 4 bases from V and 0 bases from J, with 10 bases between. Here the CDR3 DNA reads TGTGCCAGCAGTGTCGCAGGGATCTCCTACGAGCAGTACTTC. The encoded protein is CASSVAGISYEQYF.

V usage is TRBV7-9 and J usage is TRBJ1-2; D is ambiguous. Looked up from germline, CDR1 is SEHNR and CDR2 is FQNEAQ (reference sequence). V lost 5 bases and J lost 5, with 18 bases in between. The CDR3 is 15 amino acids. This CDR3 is CASSPSGEGGYGYTF. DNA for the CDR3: TGTGCCAGCAGCCCATCTGGGGAGGGAGGATATGGCTACACCTTC.

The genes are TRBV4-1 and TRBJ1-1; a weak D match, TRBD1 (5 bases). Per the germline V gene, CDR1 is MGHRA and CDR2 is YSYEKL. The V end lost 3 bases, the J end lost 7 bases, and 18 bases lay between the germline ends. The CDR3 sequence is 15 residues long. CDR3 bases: TGCGCCAGCAGCCACCCACACGGGGGTTACGGTGAAGCTTTCTTT. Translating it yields CASSHPHGGYGEAFF.

The CDR3 region is CASSWLMNTEAFF. CDR3 DNA sequence: TGTGCCAGCAGCTGGCTCATGAACACTGAAGCTTTCTTT. The genes are TRBV11-1 and TRBJ1-1, with no clear D. V was cut by 4 bases and J by 0 bases, with 6 bases left in between. The CDR3 totals 13 residues. Germline V gene sequence: CDR1 SGHAT, CDR2 FQDESV (reference sequence).

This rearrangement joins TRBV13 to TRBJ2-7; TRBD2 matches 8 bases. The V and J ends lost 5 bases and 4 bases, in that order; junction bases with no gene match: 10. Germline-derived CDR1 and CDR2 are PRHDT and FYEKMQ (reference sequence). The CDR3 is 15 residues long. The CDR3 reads CASSKRGGPPYEQYF. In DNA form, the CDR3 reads TGTGCCAGCAGCAAACGGGGGGGCCCCCCTTACGAGCAGTACTTC.

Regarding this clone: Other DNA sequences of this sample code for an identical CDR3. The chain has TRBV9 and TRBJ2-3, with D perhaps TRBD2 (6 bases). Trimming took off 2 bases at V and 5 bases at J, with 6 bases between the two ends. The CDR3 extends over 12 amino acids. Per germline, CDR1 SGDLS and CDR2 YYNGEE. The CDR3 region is CASSVEGDTQYF. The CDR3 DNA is TGTGCCAGCAGCGTGGAGGGAGATACGCAGTATTTT. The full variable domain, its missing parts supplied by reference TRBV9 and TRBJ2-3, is DSGVTQTPKHLITATGQRVTLRCSPRSGDLSVYWYQQSLDQGLQFLIQYYNGEERAKGNILERFSAQQFPDLHSELNLSSLELGDSALYFCASSVEGDTQYFGPGTRLTVL.

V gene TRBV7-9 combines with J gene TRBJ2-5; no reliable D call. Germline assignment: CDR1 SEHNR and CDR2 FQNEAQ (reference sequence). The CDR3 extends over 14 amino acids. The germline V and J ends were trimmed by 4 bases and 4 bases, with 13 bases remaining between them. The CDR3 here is CASSWAQGAETQYF. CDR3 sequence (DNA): TGTGCCAGCAGCTGGGCACAAGGTGCAGAGACCCAGTACTTC.

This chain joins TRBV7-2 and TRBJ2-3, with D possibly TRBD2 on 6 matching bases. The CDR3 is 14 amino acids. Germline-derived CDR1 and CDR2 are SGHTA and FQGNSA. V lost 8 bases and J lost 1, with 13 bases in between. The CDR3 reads CASAGSGGTDTQYF. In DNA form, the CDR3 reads TGTGCCAGCGCGGGGTCCGGCGGCACAGATACGCAGTATTTT.

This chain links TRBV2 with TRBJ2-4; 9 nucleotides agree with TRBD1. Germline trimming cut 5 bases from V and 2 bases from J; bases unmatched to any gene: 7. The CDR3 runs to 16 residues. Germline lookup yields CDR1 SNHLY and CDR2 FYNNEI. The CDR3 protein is CASSSGTGTTKNIQYF. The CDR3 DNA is TGTGCCAGCAGTTCCGGGACAGGGACAACCAAAAACATTCAGTACTTC.

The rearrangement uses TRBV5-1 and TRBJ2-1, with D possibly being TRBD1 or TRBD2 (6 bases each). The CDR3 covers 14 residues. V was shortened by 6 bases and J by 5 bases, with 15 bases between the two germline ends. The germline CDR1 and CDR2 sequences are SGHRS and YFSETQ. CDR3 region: CASTETGGNNEQFF. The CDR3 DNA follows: TGCGCCAGCACCGAGACAGGCGGGAACAATGAGCAGTTCTTC.

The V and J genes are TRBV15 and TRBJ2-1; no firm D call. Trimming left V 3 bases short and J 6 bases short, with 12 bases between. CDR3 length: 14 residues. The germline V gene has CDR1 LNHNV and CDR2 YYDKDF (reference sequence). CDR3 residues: CATSSERWGNEQFF. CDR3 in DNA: TGTGCCACCAGCAGCGAAAGATGGGGCAATGAGCAGTTCTTC.

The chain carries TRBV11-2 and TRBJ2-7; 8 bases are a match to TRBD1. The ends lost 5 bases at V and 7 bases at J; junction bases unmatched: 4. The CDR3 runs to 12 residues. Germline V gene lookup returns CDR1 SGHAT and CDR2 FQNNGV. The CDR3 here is CASSQTGVEQYF. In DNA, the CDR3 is TGTGCCAGCAGCCAGACAGGGGTTGAGCAGTACTTC.

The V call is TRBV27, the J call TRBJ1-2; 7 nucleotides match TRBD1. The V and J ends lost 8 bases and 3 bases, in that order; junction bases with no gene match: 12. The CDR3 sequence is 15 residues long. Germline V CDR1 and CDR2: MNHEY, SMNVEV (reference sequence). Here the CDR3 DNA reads TGTGCCAGCGCTACTGGACAGGAACCCCACTATGGCTACACCTTC. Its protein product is CASATGQEPHYGYTF.

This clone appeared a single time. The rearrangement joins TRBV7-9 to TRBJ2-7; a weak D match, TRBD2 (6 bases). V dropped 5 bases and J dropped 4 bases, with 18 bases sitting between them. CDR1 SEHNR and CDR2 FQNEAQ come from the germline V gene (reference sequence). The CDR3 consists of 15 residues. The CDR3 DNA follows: TGTGCCAGCAGCGTAACCTCGGGCGGGGCATACGAGCAGTACTTC. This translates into CASSVTSGGAYEQYF.